Each of the 8 T cell receptor beta chains below was sequenced from the same sample in a study of PD-1 blockade in classical Hodgkin lymphoma (dated by TCRdb to about 2020). Libraries were constructed by the immunoSEQ multiplex PCR assay. Not all clones reach the TCRdb copy of this immuneACCESS table, which keeps in-frame sequences only. Checked studies attribute under half of the gap to unresolved V genes and leave the rest unexplained. The sample table records under 60,000 clones; 73% of these occur just once. The top ten clonotypes cover more than 9.5% of the sample. The sample's time point label, decoded: cycle 1 day 1 (C1D1), immediately before nivolumab initiation. All trial patients had relapsed after autologous stem cell transplantation, with cohorts A, B and C differing in prior brentuximab vedotin exposure. The material was peripheral blood mononuclear cells (PBMCs), obtained at baseline. The receptors shown here come from a human donor with classical Hodgkin lymphoma.

The rearrangement links TRBV5-6 to TRBJ2-3; a weak D match, TRBD1 (7 bases). This CDR3 comprises 18 residues. Germline CDR1 is SGHDT and CDR2 is YYEEEE. With 0 bases removed from V and 3 bases from J, the gap between germline ends came to 20 bases. CDR3 in DNA: TGTGCCAGCAGCTTGGGGAGGGGGCGACGACTTAGAACAGATACGCAGTATTTT. Its translation is CASSLGRGRRLRTDTQYF.

Only a few counts were recorded for this clone. The V gene is TRBV5-1, the J gene TRBJ2-2; perhaps TRBD1 as D (6 bases). The length of the CDR3 is 15 residues. V shed 0 bases and J shed 5 bases, with 11 bases lying between them. CDR1 is SGHRS and CDR2 is YFSETQ in the germline V gene. The CDR3 spells CASSLGTDGTGELFF. CDR3 nucleotide sequence: TGCGCCAGCAGCTTGGGGACAGACGGGACCGGGGAGCTGTTTTTT.

The chain combines TRBV14 with TRBJ2-7; no firm D call. The germline V and J ends were trimmed by 4 bases and 0 bases, with 10 bases remaining between them. Germline V gene data show CDR1 as SGHDN and CDR2 as FVKESK. This CDR3 spans 14 amino acids. The CDR3 spells CASSPLDGSYEQYF. DNA of the CDR3: TGTGCCAGCAGCCCGCTGGACGGCTCCTACGAGCAGTACTTC.

The V call is TRBV7-9, the J call TRBJ1-4; possible D gene TRBD1, 5 bases. Trimming took 1 base from V and 5 from J, leaving 14 bases between them. CDR1 is SEHNR and CDR2 is FQNEAQ in the germline V gene (reference sequence). There are 16 residues in the CDR3. The CDR3 sequence is CASSLGGTDVNEKLFF. CDR3 DNA: TGTGCCAGCAGCTTAGGGGGGACGGACGTCAATGAAAAACTGTTTTTT.

Regarding this clone: Compared with germline, one end of the junction differs, possibly owing to a read error. The V call is TRBV5-1, the J call TRBJ1-5, with D possibly TRBD1 on 5 matching bases. Looked up from germline, CDR1 is SGHRS and CDR2 is YFSETQ. This CDR3 has 14 residues. In DNA form, the CDR3 reads TGTGCCAGCAGCTTGGGGCAGGCCAATCAGCCCCAGCATTTT. This gives the protein CASSLGQANQPQHF.

For the CDR3, the DNA is TGCGCCAGCAGCTTTAAGGTCCAAGAGACCCAGTACTTC. This gives the protein CASSFKVQETQYF. The rearrangement links TRBV5-1 to TRBJ2-5; no clear D. CDR1 and CDR2 (germline): SGHRS, YFSETQ. The CDR3 is 13 amino acids. Trimming shortened V by 2 bases and J by 1 base, and 6 bases separated the two germline ends.

In this sample, this clone turned up once. The chain combines TRBV5-1 with TRBJ2-7; D is perhaps TRBD1 (5 bases). V lost 5 bases and J 5 bases, leaving 14 bases between the germline ends. In germline, CDR1 is SGHRS, CDR2 YFSETQ. The CDR3 is 13 residues long. This CDR3 reads CASSGSGLNEQYF. The DNA for the CDR3 is TGCGCCAGCAGTGGTTCAGGGCTCAACGAGCAGTACTTC.

This clone showed up just a few times. This chain connects TRBV19 to TRBJ1-6, with no clear D. The V end was cut by 3 bases, the J end by 7 bases, with 13 bases between. The CDR3 length is 15 residues. Germline V CDR1 and CDR2: LNHDA, SQIVND (reference sequence). CDR3 sequence: CASSIGIRGNSPLHF. The CDR3 nucleotides read TGTGCCAGTAGTATTGGAATTAGAGGGAATTCACCCCTCCACTTT.